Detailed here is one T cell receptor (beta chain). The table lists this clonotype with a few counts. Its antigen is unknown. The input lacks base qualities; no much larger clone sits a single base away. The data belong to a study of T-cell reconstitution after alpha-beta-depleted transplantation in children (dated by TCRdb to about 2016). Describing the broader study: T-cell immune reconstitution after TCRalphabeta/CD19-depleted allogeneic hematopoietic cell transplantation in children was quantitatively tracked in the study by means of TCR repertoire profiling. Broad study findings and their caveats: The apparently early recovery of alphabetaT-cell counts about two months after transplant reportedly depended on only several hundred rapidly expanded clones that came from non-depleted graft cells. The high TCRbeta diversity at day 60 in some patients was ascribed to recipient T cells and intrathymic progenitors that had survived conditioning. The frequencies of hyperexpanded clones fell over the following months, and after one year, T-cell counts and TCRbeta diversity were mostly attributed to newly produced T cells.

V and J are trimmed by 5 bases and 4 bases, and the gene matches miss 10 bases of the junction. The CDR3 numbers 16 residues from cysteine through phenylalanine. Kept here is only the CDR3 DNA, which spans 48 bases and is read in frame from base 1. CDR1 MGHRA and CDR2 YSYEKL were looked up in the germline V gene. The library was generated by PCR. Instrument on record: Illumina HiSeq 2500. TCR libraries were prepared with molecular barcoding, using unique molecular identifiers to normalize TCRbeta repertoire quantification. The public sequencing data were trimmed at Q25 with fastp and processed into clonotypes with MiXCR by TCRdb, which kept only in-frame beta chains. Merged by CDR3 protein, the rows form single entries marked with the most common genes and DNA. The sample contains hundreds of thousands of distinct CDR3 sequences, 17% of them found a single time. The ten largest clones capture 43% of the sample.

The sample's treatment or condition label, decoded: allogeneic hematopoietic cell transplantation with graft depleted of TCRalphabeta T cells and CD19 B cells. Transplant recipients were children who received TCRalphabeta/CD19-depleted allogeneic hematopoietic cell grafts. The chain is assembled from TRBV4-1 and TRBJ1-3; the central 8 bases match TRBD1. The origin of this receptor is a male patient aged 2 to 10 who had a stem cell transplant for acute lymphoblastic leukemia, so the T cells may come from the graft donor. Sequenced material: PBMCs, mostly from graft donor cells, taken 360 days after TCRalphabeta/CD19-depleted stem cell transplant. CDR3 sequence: CASSTTKDRDGNTIYF. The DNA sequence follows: TGCGCCAGCAGCACAACCAAGGACAGGGACGGAAACACCATATATTTT.